A single sample gave rise to the 18 T cell receptor beta chains below, sequenced in a study of TIL therapy for anti-PD-1-resistant metastatic lung cancer. This was the immunoSEQ v3 assay. Assay used: immunoSEQ multiplex PCR; TCRdb lists only in-frame clones, some missing. The data show roughly 46,000 clones, 80% to 90% seen once. Stated time point: pre-treatment sample, taken before nivolumab and TIL therapy. Sequenced material: blood, taken at baseline. The receptors here all came from a person aged 25-85 years with non-small cell lung cancer.

The rearrangement uses TRBV9 and TRBJ2-3; 7 nucleotides match TRBD2. Per germline, CDR1 SGDLS and CDR2 YYNGEE. Trimming took 2 bases from V and 0 from J; bases not matched to a gene: 6. CDR3 size: 16 residues. The CDR3, as DNA: TGTGCCAGCAGCGTGGCCGGCGGGGGTAGCACAGATACGCAGTATTTT. Translated, it gives CASSVAGGGSTDTQYF.

The rearrangement joins TRBV19 to TRBJ2-2; TRBD2 matches 10 bases. V lost 4 bases, J lost 1 base, and 3 bases stayed unmatched. The germline CDR1 and CDR2 sequences are LNHDA and SQIVND (reference sequence). This CDR3 is built from 16 residues. The DNA for the CDR3 is TGTGCCAGTAGTACGGTAGCGGGAGGGAACACCGGGGAGCTGTTTTTT. Translation gives CASSTVAGGNTGELFF.

The chain couples TRBV28 to TRBJ1-4; TRBD1 matches 9 bases. The CDR3 length is 13 residues. Germline loops: CDR1 MDHEN, CDR2 SYDVKM. The ends lost 6 bases at V and 8 bases at J; junction bases unmatched: 4. The CDR3 here is CASSDRGREKLFF. CDR3 DNA sequence: TGTGCCAGCAGCGACAGGGGGAGGGAAAAACTGTTTTTT.

The chain recombines TRBV18 with TRBJ2-3; D perhaps matches TRBD2 (5 bases). The germline V and J ends were trimmed by 3 bases and 5 bases, with 18 bases remaining between them. CDR1 KGHSH and CDR2 LQKENI come from the germline V gene. CDR3 size: 16 residues. The CDR3 sequence is CASSPQEAKGRDTQYF. The CDR3 nucleotides read TGTGCCAGCTCACCCCAGGAAGCCAAAGGGAGAGATACGCAGTATTTT.

The chain uses TRBV5-1 and TRBJ2-5; D possibly matches TRBD1 or TRBD2 (5 bases each). The CDR3 loop spans 14 amino acids. Trimming took off 0 bases at V and 1 base at J, with 7 bases between the two ends. Germline V CDR1 and CDR2: SGHRS, YFSETQ. CDR3 in amino acids: CASSLGGTQETQYF. Written as DNA, the CDR3 is TGCGCCAGCAGCTTGGGGGGGACCCAAGAGACCCAGTACTTC.

The chain couples TRBV27 to TRBJ2-4, with a possible D match to TRBD2 (6 bases). The CDR3 sequence is 16 residues long. Looked up from germline, CDR1 is MNHEY and CDR2 is SMNVEV (reference sequence). With 2 bases removed from V and 3 bases from J, the gap between germline ends came to 14 bases. CDR3 DNA sequence: TGTGCCAGCAGTTTAATCGGGAGCGAGGGCAAAAACATTCAGTACTTC. Translation gives CASSLIGSEGKNIQYF.

The rearrangement joins TRBV9 to TRBJ2-1, with a tentative D call TRBD2 (5 bases). Trimming shortened V by 4 bases and J by 3 bases, and 14 bases separated the two germline ends. Germline assignment: CDR1 SGDLS and CDR2 YYNGEE. The CDR3 spans 15 residues. CDR3 in amino acids: CASSLGGESYNEQFF. For the CDR3, the DNA is TGTGCCAGCAGCCTAGGTGGGGAGAGCTACAATGAGCAGTTCTTC.

CDR3 bases: TGTGCCAGCAGCTTAGGGCTAGCGGGAGCGGTAGATACGCAGTATTTT. This encodes CASSLGLAGAVDTQYF. The chain links TRBV11-2 to TRBJ2-3, with 10 bases matching TRBD2. The V segment lost 1 base and the J segment 5 bases; nucleotides outside the gene matches: 6. Germline V gene lookup returns CDR1 SGHAT and CDR2 FQNNGV. CDR3 length: 16 amino acids.

The chain employs TRBV7-2 and TRBJ2-7; 10 nucleotides align to TRBD2. Per germline, CDR1 SGHTA and CDR2 FQGNSA. V lost 5 bases, J lost 7 bases, and 5 bases stayed unmatched. The CDR3 spans 13 residues. CDR3 sequence: CASSHTGLAEQYF. DNA for the CDR3: TGTGCCAGCAGCCATACGGGACTAGCGGAGCAGTACTTC.

The CDR3 here is CASSREVHNQPQHF. CDR3 DNA: TGTGCCAGTAGTAGAGAGGTCCACAATCAGCCCCAGCATTTT. The genes are TRBV19 and TRBJ1-5; D is unresolved. The CDR3 covers 14 residues. Between the trimmed V and J ends, which lost 4 bases and 3 bases, there was a span of 10 bases. CDR1 is LNHDA and CDR2 is SQIVND in the germline V gene (reference sequence). Drawing the rest from reference TRBV19 and TRBJ1-5, the complete variable domain is DGGITQSPKYLFRKEGQNVTLSCEQNLNHDAMYWYRQDPGQGLRLIYYSQIVNDFQKGDIAEGYSVSREKKESFPLTVTSAQKNPTAFYLCASSREVHNQPQHFGDGTRLSIL.

V and J are TRBV6-2 or TRBV6-3 and TRBJ2-3; 8 bases agree with TRBD2. CDR1 is MNHEY and CDR2 is SVGEGT in the germline V gene. This CDR3 spans 20 amino acids. J lost 2 bases, V lost 2 bases, and 18 bases had no gene match. The CDR3 sequence is CASSYPNLKKAGDPTDTQYF. CDR3 DNA sequence: TGTGCCAGCAGTTACCCGAATCTGAAAAAAGCGGGGGACCCCACAGATACGCAGTATTTT.

This chain connects TRBV19 to TRBJ2-3; 10 bases are shared with TRBD2. The CDR3 sequence is 15 residues long. The junction had 5 bases not matched to a gene; V was cut back by 6 bases and J by 2 bases. Germline loops: CDR1 LNHDA, CDR2 SQIVND (reference sequence). The chain's CDR3 is CASSPSGRATDTQYF. The CDR3 DNA reads TGTGCCAGTAGCCCGAGCGGGAGGGCCACAGATACGCAGTATTTT.

The genes are TRBV3-1 (or the pseudogene TRBV3-2) and TRBJ2-3; 7 bases agree with TRBD1. Germline trimming cut 2 bases from V and 3 bases from J; bases unmatched to any gene: 2. Per the germline V gene, CDR1 is LGHDT and CDR2 is YNNKEL (reference sequence). The CDR3 runs 14 residues. The CDR3 DNA reads as TGTGCCAGCAGCCAACAGACAGGGACAGATACGCAGTATTTT. This sequence encodes CASSQQTGTDTQYF.

This sequence joins TRBV6-1 and TRBJ1-2; D is unclear. Germline CDR1 MNHNS, CDR2 SASEGT. This CDR3 comprises 14 residues. Trimming pared 1 base from V and 4 bases from J, leaving 10 bases between. The DNA of the CDR3 is TGTGCCAGCAGTGAAGGGGTCGGCCCCTATGGCTACACCTTC. Its protein product is CASSEGVGPYGYTF.

The chain uses TRBV15 and TRBJ1-4; weak D call: TRBD1 (5 bases). The V gene lost 1 base and the J gene lost 8 bases, with 11 bases spanning the gap. This CDR3 has 14 residues. Germline lookup yields CDR1 LNHNV and CDR2 YYDKDF (reference sequence). This CDR3 is CATSRGQGWEKLFF. The CDR3 nucleotides are TGTGCCACCAGCAGAGGGCAGGGTTGGGAAAAACTGTTTTTT.

This chain links TRBV13 with TRBJ2-7; a weak D match, TRBD1 (6 bases). The V end lost 4 bases, the J end lost 6 bases, and 13 bases lay between the germline ends. The CDR3 extends over 13 amino acids. Looked up from germline, CDR1 is PRHDT and CDR2 is FYEKMQ (reference sequence). CDR3 sequence (DNA): TGTGCCAGCAGCTCCGGGACATCAGGCGAGCAGTACTTC. Translating gives CASSSGTSGEQYF.

V and J are TRBV28 and TRBJ1-5, with 10 bases aligning to TRBD1. The trim removed 7 bases at V and 3 bases at J, leaving 6 bases unmatched. Per germline, CDR1 MDHEN and CDR2 SYDVKM. The CDR3 spans 15 residues. The CDR3 nucleotides are TGTGCCAGCACCCTGACAGGGGGCGCCAATCAGCCCCAGCATTTT. Amino acid sequence: CASTLTGGANQPQHF.

This chain connects TRBV10-3 to TRBJ2-1; the match to TRBD2 covers 11 bases. V lost 3 bases to trimming and J lost 7 bases; unmatched junction nucleotides: 5. The length of the CDR3 is 15 residues. The germline CDR1 and CDR2 sequences are ENHRY and SYGVKD. This chain's CDR3 is CAISDSGGASNEQFF. In DNA, the CDR3 is TGTGCCATCAGTGATAGCGGGGGGGCTTCAAATGAGCAGTTCTTC.